Given below is one TCR beta chain in context. Its specificity is unknown. This sample is part of a study of shared clonotypes between healthy human individuals. Study-level points and caveats: Genetic and exposure-history diversity was limited by the small donor number.

The authors loaded approximately 220 ng DNA, approximately 30,000 T cell genomes, into sorted-subset replicate PCRs. Sequencing was performed with immunoSEQ multiplex PCR; in TCRdb, only in-frame clones are kept and a portion is missing. This sample yields hundreds of thousands of clones, of which about 98% are seen a single time; around 0.3% belongs to the top ten. Naive CD8 cells comprised CD45RO-negative, CCR7-positively selected cells, excluding terminally differentiated effector memory CD45RA+ cells. Trimming removed 2 bases from V and 1 base from J, with 12 bases in between. There are 15 residues in the CDR3. CDR1 and CDR2 (germline): MNHNS, SASEGT.

Sequencing was carried out using naive CD8+ T cells sorted from blood. This receptor was taken from a man younger than 45 in good health. The V call is TRBV6-1, the J call TRBJ2-7; D may be TRBD1 (5 bases). CDR3 nucleotides: TGTGCCAGCAGTGAATACGTCAGGGCATCCTACGAGCAGTACTTC. Translation gives CASSEYVRASYEQYF.